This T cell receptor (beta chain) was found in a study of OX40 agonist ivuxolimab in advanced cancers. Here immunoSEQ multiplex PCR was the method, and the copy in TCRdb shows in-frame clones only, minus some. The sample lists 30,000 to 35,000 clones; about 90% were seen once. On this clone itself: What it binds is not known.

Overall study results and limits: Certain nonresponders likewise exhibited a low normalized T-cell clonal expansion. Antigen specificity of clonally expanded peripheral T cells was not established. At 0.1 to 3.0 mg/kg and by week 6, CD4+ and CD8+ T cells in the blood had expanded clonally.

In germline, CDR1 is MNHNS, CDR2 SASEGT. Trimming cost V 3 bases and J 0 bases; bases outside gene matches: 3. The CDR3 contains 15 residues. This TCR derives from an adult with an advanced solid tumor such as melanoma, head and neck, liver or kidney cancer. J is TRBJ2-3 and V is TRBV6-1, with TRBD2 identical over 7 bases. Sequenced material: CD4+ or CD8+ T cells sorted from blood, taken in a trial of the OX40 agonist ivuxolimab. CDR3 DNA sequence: TGTGCCAGCAGTGAGCTTAGCGGGAGCACAGATACGCAGTATTTT. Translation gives CASSELSGSTDTQYF.